The 17 T cell receptor beta chains below all came from one sample that was sequenced in a study of blood T cell repertoires in COVID-19. Produced via immunoSEQ multiplex PCR; TCRdb's table is partial and in-frame only. The repertoire includes some 21,000 clones, about four fifths of them detected once, and over 5.5% sits in the top ten. The sequencing input was peripheral blood. These receptors were obtained from a human donor in a cohort sampled during active COVID-19.

The CDR3 sequence is CASSDRGGYGYTF. The CDR3 bases are TGCGCCAGCAGTGACAGGGGCGGCTATGGCTACACCTTC. The V call is TRBV10-2, the J call TRBJ1-2, with D maybe TRBD1 (6 bases). Trimming cost V 3 bases and J 4 bases, with 9 bases left between them. This CDR3 region has 13 residues. Germline CDR1 WSHSY, CDR2 SAAADI.

The J gene is TRBJ2-2, the V gene TRBV7-2; D is unresolved. V dropped 0 bases and J dropped 5 bases, with 10 bases sitting between them. This CDR3 has 15 amino acids. Per the germline V gene, CDR1 is SGHTA and CDR2 is FQGNSA. The CDR3 bases are TGTGCCAGCAGCTTAGCGCTCACTCAAACCGGGGAGCTGTTTTTT. Residues: CASSLALTQTGELFF.

The chain recombines TRBV7-9 with TRBJ2-1; 12 bases align to TRBD2. The CDR3 runs 14 residues. Per the germline V gene, CDR1 is SEHNR and CDR2 is FQNEAQ (reference sequence). J lost 5 bases, V lost 5 bases, and 1 base had no gene match. The CDR3 DNA reads TGTGCCAGCAGCCGACTAGCGGGAGACAATGAGCAGTTCTTC. It yields the protein CASSRLAGDNEQFF.

The chain couples TRBV7-2 to TRBJ2-1; 11 bases match TRBD2. J lost 4 bases, V lost 8 bases, and 10 bases had no gene match. The CDR3 length is 16 residues. Looked up from germline, CDR1 is SGHTA and CDR2 is FQGNSA. CDR3 in DNA: TGTGCCAGCCAAAATAGCGGGGGGGTCCTGTACAATGAGCAGTTCTTC. It encodes CASQNSGGVLYNEQFF.

The CDR3 DNA follows: TGTGCCAGTAGTAAGACAGGTGTCTATAATTCACCCCTCCACTTT. Its translation: CASSKTGVYNSPLHF. This sequence joins TRBV19 and TRBJ1-6; D is perhaps TRBD1 (6 bases). The V and J ends lost 4 bases and 3 bases respectively, with 10 bases between them. There are 15 residues in the CDR3. Germline CDR1 is LNHDA and CDR2 is SQIVND (reference sequence).

CDR3 bases: TGTGCCATCAGCCCCGCGGGAACGGGGGGGGCACCCTACGAGCAGTACTTC. Amino acid sequence: CAISPAGTGGAPYEQYF. The chain couples TRBV10-3 to TRBJ2-7, with 8 bases identical to TRBD2. Germline assignment: CDR1 ENHRY and CDR2 SYGVKD. Unmatched junction bases numbered 15, after V lost 6 bases and J lost 2 bases. The CDR3 extends over 17 amino acids.

V and J are TRBV24-1 and TRBJ2-7; no clear D. Germline V lookup: CDR1 KGHDR, CDR2 SFDVKD. V lost 4 bases and J lost 0, with 6 bases in between. This CDR3 has 13 amino acids. CDR3 coding DNA: TGTGCCACCAGTGACCCGGGCTCCTACGAGCAGTACTTC. Residues: CATSDPGSYEQYF.

This clone was picked up a small number of times. The gene calls are TRBV30 and TRBJ2-7; a possible D gene is TRBD2 (6 bases). V was cut by 3 bases and J by 2 bases, with 14 bases left in between. This CDR3 spans 14 amino acids. The germline V gene encodes CDR1 GTSNPN and CDR2 SVGIG (reference sequence). The CDR3 DNA reads as TGTGCCTGGAGCGGTGGCGGGGTCGCCTACGAGCAGTACTTC. Protein product: CAWSGGGVAYEQYF.

The V gene is TRBV19, the J gene TRBJ1-1, with D unclear. In germline, CDR1 is LNHDA, CDR2 SQIVND (reference sequence). V was trimmed by 5 bases and J by 11 bases, leaving 15 bases between them. The CDR3 consists of 12 residues. The CDR3 protein is CASSAQLREAFF. CDR3 bases: TGTGCCAGTAGTGCCCAATTGAGAGAGGCTTTCTTT.

This rearrangement joins TRBV27 to TRBJ2-4, with 14 bases fitting TRBD2. CDR3 length equals 15 residues. V gave up 5 bases and J gave up 6 bases; unmatched junction bases: 3. The germline CDR1 and CDR2 sequences are MNHEY and SMNVEV (reference sequence). The CDR3 reads CASSRTSGGLNIQYF. The CDR3 coding sequence is TGTGCCAGCAGTCGGACTAGCGGGGGGTTAAACATTCAGTACTTC.

This chain links TRBV18 with TRBJ2-7; TRBD1 agrees at 7 bases. Germline lookup yields CDR1 KGHSH and CDR2 LQKENI. Trimming cost V 5 bases and J 10 bases; bases outside gene matches: 5. The CDR3 is 11 amino acids. CDR3 residues: CASSADRRQYF. The CDR3 DNA follows: TGTGCCAGCTCAGCGGACAGGCGACAGTACTTC.

The genes are TRBV19 and TRBJ1-2; D call uncertain. Germline values: CDR1 LNHDA, CDR2 SQIVND (reference sequence). This CDR3 spans 15 amino acids. Trimming removed 3 bases at V and 4 bases at J, with 15 bases between. Here the CDR3 DNA reads TGTGCCAGTAGTATTGGGCCGCCAGAGGGCTATGGCTACACCTTC. Amino acids: CASSIGPPEGYGYTF. The variable domain in full, with the rest retrieved from reference TRBV19 and TRBJ1-2, is DGGITQSPKYLFRKEGQNVTLSCEQNLNHDAMYWYRQDPGQGLRLIYYSQIVNDFQKGDIAEGYSVSREKKESFPLTVTSAQKNPTAFYLCASSIGPPEGYGYTFGSGTRLTVV.

The chain uses TRBV19 and TRBJ2-5; TRBD1 agrees at 7 bases. Germline V gives CDR1 LNHDA, CDR2 SQIVND (reference sequence). The CDR3 is 15 residues long. Trimming cost V 6 bases and J 1 base; bases outside gene matches: 8. CDR3 loop: CASSQPGQFQETQYF. The CDR3 coding sequence is TGTGCCAGTAGCCAACCGGGACAGTTCCAAGAGACCCAGTACTTC.

The CDR3 DNA reads TGTGCCACCGGACAGGCCAATTCACCCCTCCACTTT. This codes for CATGQANSPLHF. The chain couples TRBV24-1 to TRBJ1-6; the match to TRBD1 covers 7 bases. The germline V gene has CDR1 KGHDR and CDR2 SFDVKD. The CDR3 has 12 amino acids. The V gene end was trimmed by 9 bases and the J gene end by 7 bases; junction bases not matched to a gene: 2.

V usage is TRBV11-3 and J usage is TRBJ2-7; no definite D call. The V and J ends lost 2 bases and 4 bases respectively, with 9 bases between them. The germline V gene has CDR1 SGHNT and CDR2 YENEEA. The CDR3 has 13 residues. CDR3 residues: CASSLYSNYEQYF. CDR3 coding DNA: TGTGCCAGCAGCTTATATAGTAATTACGAGCAGTACTTC.

The chain recombines TRBV19 with TRBJ1-1; no clear D. V lost 3 bases and J 5 bases, leaving 19 bases between the germline ends. This CDR3 has 16 residues. Germline V gives CDR1 LNHDA, CDR2 SQIVND (reference sequence). The CDR3 protein is CASSISLRDRWTEAFF. The CDR3 DNA follows: TGTGCCAGTAGTATCTCCCTCCGTGATCGGTGGACTGAAGCTTTCTTT.

The V and J genes are TRBV9 and TRBJ1-2; D unresolved. CDR1 is SGDLS, CDR2 YYNGEE, per germline. Between the trimmed V and J ends, which lost 5 bases and 10 bases, there was a span of 15 bases. The CDR3 totals 12 residues. The CDR3 coding sequence is TGTGCCAGCAGAGACCTCGGGGTAGCCTACACCTTC. The encoded protein is CASRDLGVAYTF.